This is a list of T cell receptor beta chains from one sample in a study of cytomegalovirus exposure and HLA in healthy donors. The table came from immunoSEQ multiplex PCR; TCRdb's copy has only in-frame clones and leaves some out. Of 150,000 to 170,000 clones listed, approximately 72% are singletons. The sequencing sample was made of PBMCs. These receptor sequences come from a man between 18 and 29 years old in good health and CMV-seronegative. The CDR3 runs from the conserved cysteine through the conserved F or W. The order of the fields is D gene, J gene, clone size, V gene, CDR3 DNA, CDR3 protein. D genes are given only for firm matches. Clone size appears in some rows only: once, few, many, or a class for an expanded clone.

d_gene: TRBD2
j_gene: TRBJ2-1
abundance: once
v_gene: TRBV11-3
CDR3nt: TGTGCCAGCAGTTTCAGCGGGGGGGCCCCTTATCAGTTCTTC
CDR3aa: CASSFSGGAPYQFF

d_gene: NA
j_gene: TRBJ1-1
abundance: NA
v_gene: TRBV15
CDR3nt: TGTGCCACCAGCAGGAACCCGGACACTGAAGCTTTCTTT
CDR3aa: CATSRNPDTEAFF

d_gene: NA
j_gene: TRBJ1-5
abundance: once
v_gene: TRBV10-3
CDR3nt: TGTGCCATCAGTGAGTCACCAGGGAACTCCAAGCCCCAGCATTTT
CDR3aa: CAISESPGNSKPQHF

d_gene: NA
j_gene: TRBJ2-7
abundance: NA
v_gene: TRBV7-9
CDR3nt: TGTGCCAGCAGCCTAGTCCAGGACTACGAGCAGTACTTC
CDR3aa: CASSLVQDYEQYF

d_gene: NA
j_gene: TRBJ1-1
abundance: NA
v_gene: TRBV7-2
CDR3nt: TGTGCCAGCAGCCTGTGGGGACGGGAGGCTGAAGCTTTCTTT
CDR3aa: CASSLWGREAEAFF

d_gene: NA
j_gene: TRBJ1-1
abundance: NA
v_gene: TRBV5-1
CDR3nt: TGCGCCAGCGGTATACAGAGGAACACTGAAGCTTTCTTT
CDR3aa: CASGIQRNTEAFF

d_gene: NA
j_gene: TRBJ2-1
abundance: NA
v_gene: TRBV6-1
CDR3nt: TGTGCCAGCAGTGAAGCATTGGGTTTATGGACAATTAACTACAATGAGCAGTTCTTC
CDR3aa: CASSEALGLWTINYNEQFF

d_gene: TRBD1
j_gene: TRBJ2-7
abundance: NA
v_gene: TRBV18
CDR3nt: TGTGCCAGCTCACCCGGGACAGGGAGCAGCTCCTACGAGCAGTACTTC
CDR3aa: CASSPGTGSSSYEQYF

d_gene: NA
j_gene: TRBJ1-4
abundance: NA
v_gene: TRBV18
CDR3nt: TGTGCCAGCTCACCCGGCGCGGGGGAGGAAAAACTGTTTTTT
CDR3aa: CASSPGAGEEKLFF

d_gene: NA
j_gene: TRBJ1-6
abundance: NA
v_gene: TRBV5-4
CDR3nt: TGTGCCAGCAGCTTGGACAGCTCCTATAATTCACCCCTCCACTTT
CDR3aa: CASSLDSSYNSPLHF

d_gene: TRBD1
j_gene: TRBJ1-6
abundance: NA
v_gene: TRBV7-9
CDR3nt: TGTGCCAGCAGACACGCGGCAGGGGGCAATAGGAATTCACCCCTCCACTTT
CDR3aa: CASRHAAGGNRNSPLHF

d_gene: NA
j_gene: TRBJ2-2
abundance: NA
v_gene: TRBV19
CDR3nt: TGTGCCAGTAGACCGGGACAAGGCACCGGGGAGCTGTTTTTT
CDR3aa: CASRPGQGTGELFF

d_gene: TRBD1
j_gene: TRBJ2-4
abundance: few
v_gene: TRBV23-1
CDR3nt: TGCGCCAGCAGTCAAGCCGGGACAGGGGGGTACCTAGCCAAAAACATTCAGTACTTC
CDR3aa: CASSQAGTGGYLAKNIQYF

d_gene: NA
j_gene: TRBJ2-5
abundance: NA
v_gene: TRBV27
CDR3nt: TGTGCCAGCAGTTTATCCGGACAGCGAAAAGAGACCCAGTACTTC
CDR3aa: CASSLSGQRKETQYF

d_gene: NA
j_gene: TRBJ1-5
abundance: NA
v_gene: TRBV2
CDR3nt: TGTGCCAGCAGGTACAGTTTCAATCAGCCCCAGCATTTT
CDR3aa: CASRYSFNQPQHF

d_gene: NA
j_gene: TRBJ1-5
abundance: NA
v_gene: TRBV6-5
CDR3nt: TGTGCCAGCAGTTTACACCGGACAGCCTCCAATCAGCCCCAGCATTTT
CDR3aa: CASSLHRTASNQPQHF

d_gene: NA
j_gene: TRBJ2-2
abundance: NA
v_gene: TRBV27
CDR3nt: TGTGCCAGCAGACCTACTAGCCTTACCACCGGGGAGCTGTTTTTT
CDR3aa: CASRPTSLTTGELFF

d_gene: TRBD1
j_gene: TRBJ1-1
abundance: few
v_gene: TRBV7-9
CDR3nt: TGTGCCAGCAGCCACACCAGGGACAGGGACACTGAAGCTTTCTTT
CDR3aa: CASSHTRDRDTEAFF

d_gene: TRBD1
j_gene: TRBJ2-2
abundance: once
v_gene: TRBV5-4
CDR3nt: TGTGCCAGCAGCTTGGGAGGGACAGGAGGCACCGGGGAGCTGTTTTTT
CDR3aa: CASSLGGTGGTGELFF

d_gene: TRBD1
j_gene: TRBJ2-2
abundance: NA
v_gene: TRBV5-4
CDR3nt: TGTGCCAGCAGCTGGGCCGACAGGGGGAGGTCGACCGGGGAGCTGTTTTTT
CDR3aa: CASSWADRGRSTGELFF

d_gene: NA
j_gene: TRBJ2-6
abundance: NA
v_gene: TRBV9
CDR3nt: TGTGCCAGCAGCGTAGATTTTAGCTCTGGGGCCAACGTCCTGACTTTC
CDR3aa: CASSVDFSSGANVLTF

d_gene: TRBD2
j_gene: TRBJ2-1
abundance: NA
v_gene: TRBV6-5
CDR3nt: TGTGCCAGCAGACCTCGGGGAGGGGATGGCAATGAGCAGTTCTTC
CDR3aa: CASRPRGGDGNEQFF

d_gene: TRBD1
j_gene: TRBJ1-3
abundance: few
v_gene: TRBV15
CDR3nt: TGTGCCACCAGCAAGGACAGGGGGCTGGGAAACACCATATATTTT
CDR3aa: CATSKDRGLGNTIYF

d_gene: NA
j_gene: TRBJ2-5
abundance: NA
v_gene: TRBV7-9
CDR3nt: TGTGCCAGCAGCTTCGGGGAGACCCAGTACTTC
CDR3aa: CASSFGETQYF

d_gene: NA
j_gene: TRBJ2-7
abundance: NA
v_gene: TRBV28
CDR3nt: TGTGCCAGCACCCAAATGGGCGACAGTTCCTACGAGCAGTACTTC
CDR3aa: CASTQMGDSSYEQYF

d_gene: TRBD1
j_gene: TRBJ2-6
abundance: few
v_gene: TRBV18
CDR3nt: TGTGCCAGCTCACCAAGGACAGGAAACTCTGGGGCCAACGTCCTGACTTTC
CDR3aa: CASSPRTGNSGANVLTF

d_gene: TRBD1
j_gene: TRBJ1-2
abundance: NA
v_gene: TRBV7-2
CDR3nt: TGTGCCAGCAGCAAGAGACAGGGGAACGGTGCTGGGGGCTACACCTTC
CDR3aa: CASSKRQGNGAGGYTF

d_gene: TRBD2
j_gene: TRBJ2-5
abundance: NA
v_gene: TRBV7-2
CDR3nt: TGTGCCAGCAGCTTCCCCTCGCGGGGGGGCCAAGAGACCCAGTACTTC
CDR3aa: CASSFPSRGGQETQYF

d_gene: TRBD1
j_gene: TRBJ1-6
abundance: NA
v_gene: TRBV4-2
CDR3nt: TGTGCCAGCAGCCAAGGACAGGGCCATAATTCACCCCTCCACTTT
CDR3aa: CASSQGQGHNSPLHF

d_gene: TRBD1
j_gene: TRBJ2-7
abundance: NA
v_gene: TRBV27
CDR3nt: TGTGCCAGCAGTTTATCCCCCGGGACAGGGGCCAACGAGCAGTACTTC
CDR3aa: CASSLSPGTGANEQYF

d_gene: TRBD1
j_gene: TRBJ1-4
abundance: NA
v_gene: TRBV6-1
CDR3nt: TGTGCCAGCAGTGAAGGGACGACAGGGAACGAAAAACTGTTTTTT
CDR3aa: CASSEGTTGNEKLFF

d_gene: NA
j_gene: TRBJ2-2
abundance: once
v_gene: TRBV29-1
CDR3nt: TGCAGCGTTTACTACACCGGGGAGCTGTTTTTT
CDR3aa: CSVYYTGELFF

d_gene: NA
j_gene: TRBJ1-5
abundance: NA
v_gene: TRBV6-1
CDR3nt: TGTGCCAGCACTGCCAGGGAGGATCAGCCCCAGCATTTT
CDR3aa: CASTAREDQPQHF

d_gene: TRBD1
j_gene: TRBJ1-5
abundance: NA
v_gene: TRBV7-9
CDR3nt: TGTGCCAGCAGCTTAGGAATCACAGGGGGGGATCAGCCCCAGCATTTT
CDR3aa: CASSLGITGGDQPQHF

d_gene: TRBD2
j_gene: TRBJ2-5
abundance: once
v_gene: TRBV7-3
CDR3nt: TGTGCCAGCAGCTTTGGCGGGGGCCAAGAGACCCAGTACTTC
CDR3aa: CASSFGGGQETQYF

d_gene: NA
j_gene: TRBJ2-2
abundance: NA
v_gene: TRBV5-1
CDR3nt: TGCGCCAGCAGCTTGGGAGGGAACACCGGGGAGCTGTTTTTT
CDR3aa: CASSLGGNTGELFF

d_gene: NA
j_gene: TRBJ2-1
abundance: NA
v_gene: TRBV11-2
CDR3nt: TGTGCCAGCAGCTTATTCACGGACAATGAGCAGTTCTTC
CDR3aa: CASSLFTDNEQFF

d_gene: NA
j_gene: TRBJ2-5
abundance: NA
v_gene: TRBV7-2
CDR3nt: TGTGCCGTCACTGGCGGGGGCTACCAAGAGACCCAGTACTTC
CDR3aa: CAVTGGGYQETQYF

d_gene: NA
j_gene: TRBJ2-7
abundance: NA
v_gene: TRBV27
CDR3nt: TGTGCCAGCATTCCGACAGGAGGCTCCTACGAGCAGTACTTC
CDR3aa: CASIPTGGSYEQYF

d_gene: NA
j_gene: TRBJ1-3
abundance: NA
v_gene: TRBV5-8
CDR3nt: TGTGCCAGCAGCTTTTCCGCGAGCTCTGGAAACACCATATATTTT
CDR3aa: CASSFSASSGNTIYF

d_gene: NA
j_gene: TRBJ2-6
abundance: few
v_gene: TRBV13
CDR3nt: TGTGCCAGCAGCTTAGGCGGGTCTGGGGCCAACGTCCTGACTTTC
CDR3aa: CASSLGGSGANVLTF

d_gene: NA
j_gene: TRBJ1-1
abundance: NA
v_gene: TRBV6-1
CDR3nt: TGTGCCAGCGGAGGAGGGTCGACCACTGAAGCTTTCTTT
CDR3aa: CASGGGSTTEAFF

d_gene: NA
j_gene: TRBJ2-2
abundance: NA
v_gene: TRBV4-1
CDR3nt: TGCGCCAGCAGCCAAGATACTGGGGAGGCCACCGGGGAGCTGTTTTTT
CDR3aa: CASSQDTGEATGELFF

d_gene: NA
j_gene: TRBJ1-5
abundance: NA
v_gene: TRBV6-6
CDR3nt: TGTGCCAGCAGTTACTCAACAGCCCCTCAGTGGCCCCAGCATTTT
CDR3aa: CASSYSTAPQWPQHF

d_gene: TRBD2
j_gene: TRBJ2-1
abundance: NA
v_gene: TRBV6-1
CDR3nt: TGTGCCAGCAGCATTTTGGGGGGGGGCTACAATGAGCAGTTCTTC
CDR3aa: CASSILGGGYNEQFF

d_gene: NA
j_gene: TRBJ1-5
abundance: NA
v_gene: TRBV19
CDR3nt: TGTGCCAGTAGTATACCGACGGGTTATAGCAATCAGCCCCAGCATTTT
CDR3aa: CASSIPTGYSNQPQHF

d_gene: TRBD1
j_gene: TRBJ1-2
abundance: NA
v_gene: TRBV4-1
CDR3nt: TGCGCCAGCAGCCAAGATCTGGGGACAGGGGGCGCAAGTGGCTACACCTTC
CDR3aa: CASSQDLGTGGASGYTF

d_gene: NA
j_gene: TRBJ1-2
abundance: once
v_gene: TRBV10-3
CDR3nt: TGTGCCATCAACGAAGTTCCGGACAGTAACTATGGCTACACCTTC
CDR3aa: CAINEVPDSNYGYTF

d_gene: TRBD1
j_gene: TRBJ1-6
abundance: few
v_gene: TRBV7-9
CDR3nt: TGTGCCAGCAGCTTAGAGGTACAGGGGACTTCGTTGACGAATTCACCCCTCCACTTT
CDR3aa: CASSLEVQGTSLTNSPLHF

d_gene: TRBD2
j_gene: TRBJ2-3
abundance: few
v_gene: TRBV4-2
CDR3nt: TGTGCCAGCAGCCAAGATCGGGGGGGAGCAGATACGCAGTATTTT
CDR3aa: CASSQDRGGADTQYF

d_gene: TRBD2
j_gene: TRBJ2-1
abundance: NA
v_gene: TRBV7-3
CDR3nt: TGTGCCAGCAGCTCTAGCGGGGGGGCGGGGTTGAATGAGCAGTTCTTC
CDR3aa: CASSSSGGAGLNEQFF

d_gene: TRBD1
j_gene: TRBJ2-7
abundance: NA
v_gene: TRBV5-1
CDR3nt: TGCGCCAGCAGCTTGGCTCTGGACAGGGTAAACGAGCAGTACTTC
CDR3aa: CASSLALDRVNEQYF

d_gene: TRBD1
j_gene: TRBJ2-7
abundance: NA
v_gene: TRBV4-1
CDR3nt: TGCGCCAGCAGCCAAGCCGGGACAGAGCCCTACGAGCAGTACTTC
CDR3aa: CASSQAGTEPYEQYF

d_gene: TRBD1
j_gene: TRBJ1-5
abundance: NA
v_gene: TRBV4-1
CDR3nt: TGCGCCAGCAGCCAAGGACAGGGGAACAATCAGCCCCAGCATTTT
CDR3aa: CASSQGQGNNQPQHF

d_gene: NA
j_gene: TRBJ1-1
abundance: once
v_gene: TRBV11-2
CDR3nt: TGTGCCAGCAGCCTATGGACAGAGGAAATTGAAGCTTTCTTT
CDR3aa: CASSLWTEEIEAFF